This TCR beta chain was recorded in a study of blood T cells in healthy people across ages. A sample-barcoded 5' primer and a J-beta primer mix were used in a second PCR of about 6 to 11 cycles. TCRdb independently ran MiXCR on the 5' RACE reads; one entry per CDR3 protein. The table includes more than 1.4 million distinct CDR3 sequences, roughly 40% detected once. CDR1 and CDR2 from the germline V gene are MGHDK and SYGVNS. The CDR3 consists of 15 residues. V lost 5 bases and J lost 4, with 17 bases in between. In this sample, this clonotype turned up once. The chain carries TRBV25-1 and TRBJ2-5; D perhaps matches TRBD1 (6 bases). Sequenced: blood. The source of this sequence is a woman aged 18-29 years in good health. This CDR3 is CASSRATGKGETQYF. The CDR3, as DNA: TGTGCCAGCAGTAGAGCCACAGGGAAGGGAGAGACCCAGTACTTC.